This T cell receptor (beta chain) originates from a study of cytomegalovirus exposure and HLA in healthy donors. V shed 4 bases, J shed 6 bases, and the junction held 7 bases outside the gene matches. Germline V gene data show CDR1 as SGHTS and CDR2 as YDEGEE. The CDR3 runs 15 residues. This PCR relied on a set of 60 Vbeta primers and 13 Jbeta primers. Generated by immunoSEQ multiplex PCR, the TCRdb table keeps only in-frame clones and is missing some. The data contain over 80,000 clones, approximately 80% of them seen just once; the ten biggest clones take up around 3.7%. Whole-study results and caveats: In a later analysis, TCR association rates varied by HLA locus: DRB1 most, HLA-C fewest.

This clone was counted once. The antigen remains unidentified. As for the donors, each was a healthy bone marrow donor. This chain connects TRBV5-8 to TRBJ2-2, with 9 nucleotides matching TRBD1. This clonotype was sampled from a man aged 25 to 40 in good health and CMV-seropositive. Sequences were obtained from PBMCs. The CDR3 nucleotides are TGTGCCAGCAGCCGGGGACAGGGTTTCGCCGGGGAGCTGTTTTTT. As protein: CASSRGQGFAGELFF.